A single sample is the source of the 3 T cell receptor beta chains below, sequenced in a study of STAT5B mutations in CD4+ large granular lymphocyte leukemia. The table came from immunoSEQ multiplex PCR; TCRdb's copy has only in-frame clones and leaves some out. The sample contains 45,000 to 55,000 clones, roughly 72% of which appear only once. Sequencing was performed on CD4+ T cells from blood buffy coats. These receptors all come from a human donor in good health.

J is TRBJ2-5 and V is TRBV6-4; D tentatively reads TRBD1 or TRBD2 (6 bases each). The germline V gene encodes CDR1 MRHNA and CDR2 SNTAGT. This CDR3 comprises 12 residues. V was cut by 10 bases and J by 4 bases, with 13 bases left in between. The CDR3 reads CATKGGGETQYF. CDR3 nucleotide sequence: TGTGCCACCAAGGGGGGCGGAGAGACCCAGTACTTC.

The chain combines TRBV28 with TRBJ2-2; 7 bases agree with TRBD1. The J segment lost 3 bases and the V segment lost 7 bases, leaving 2 bases of the junction unmatched. Looked up from germline, CDR1 is MDHEN and CDR2 is SYDVKM. The length of the CDR3 is 13 residues. CDR3 region: CASTTGYTGELFF. DNA of the CDR3: TGTGCCAGCACGACAGGGTACACCGGGGAGCTGTTTTTT.

This clone has a handful of counts. CDR3 bases: TGTGCCAGCACGCAGTTGAACACTGAAGCTTTCTTT. Protein: CASTQLNTEAFF. J is TRBJ1-1 and V is TRBV28; D gene ambiguous. The V end lost 7 bases, the J end lost 0 bases, and 6 bases lay between the germline ends. The CDR3 is made up of 12 amino acids. From germline, CDR1 is MDHEN and CDR2 SYDVKM.